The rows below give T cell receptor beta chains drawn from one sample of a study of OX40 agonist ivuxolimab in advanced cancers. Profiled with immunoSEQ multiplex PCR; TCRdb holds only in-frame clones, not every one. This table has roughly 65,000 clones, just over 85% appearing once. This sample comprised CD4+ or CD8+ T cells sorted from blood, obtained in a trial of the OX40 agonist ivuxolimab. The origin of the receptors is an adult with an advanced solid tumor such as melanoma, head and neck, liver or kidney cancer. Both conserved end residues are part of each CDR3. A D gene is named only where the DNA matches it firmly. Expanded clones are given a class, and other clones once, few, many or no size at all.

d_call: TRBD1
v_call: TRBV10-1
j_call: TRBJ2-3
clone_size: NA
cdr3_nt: TGCGCCAGCAGTGGGACAGGGTCGTGTCCAGATACGCAGTATTTT
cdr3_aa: CASSGTGSCPDTQYF

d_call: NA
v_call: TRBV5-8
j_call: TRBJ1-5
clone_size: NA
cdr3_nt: TGTGCCAGCAGCAAACAGGGCGGTCAGCCCCAGCATTTT
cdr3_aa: CASSKQGGQPQHF

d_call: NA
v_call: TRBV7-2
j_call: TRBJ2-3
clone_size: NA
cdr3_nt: TGTGCCAGCAGCTTATACACCGGGCCTCAGTATTTT
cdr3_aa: CASSLYTGPQYF

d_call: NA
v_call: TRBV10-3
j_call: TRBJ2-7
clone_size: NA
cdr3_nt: TGTGCCATCAGTGATCCGAATGGGCCTTTCGAGCAGTACTTC
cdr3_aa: CAISDPNGPFEQYF

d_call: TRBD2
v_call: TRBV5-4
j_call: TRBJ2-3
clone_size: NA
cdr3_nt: TGTGCCACCAAGCGGGGGGGTATGACAGATACGCAGTATTTT
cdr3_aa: CATKRGGMTDTQYF

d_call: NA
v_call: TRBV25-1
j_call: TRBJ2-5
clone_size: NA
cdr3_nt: TGTGCCAGCAGTGAGCGGTGGGGGACCCAGTACTTC
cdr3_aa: CASSERWGTQYF

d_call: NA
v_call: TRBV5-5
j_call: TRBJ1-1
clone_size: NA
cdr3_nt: TGTGCCAGCAGCTTGTCGGTTAAGATTTTGAACACTGAAGCTTTCTTT
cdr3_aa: CASSLSVKILNTEAFF

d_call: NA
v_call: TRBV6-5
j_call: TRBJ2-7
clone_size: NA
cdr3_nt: TGTGCCAGCAGTGCCCGGGCCTCAGGCGCCTACGAGCAGTACTTC
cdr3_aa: CASSARASGAYEQYF

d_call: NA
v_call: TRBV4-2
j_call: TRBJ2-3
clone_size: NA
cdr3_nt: TGTGCCAGCAGCCAGACCGGGACTCGGGCAGATACGCAGTATTTT
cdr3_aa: CASSQTGTRADTQYF

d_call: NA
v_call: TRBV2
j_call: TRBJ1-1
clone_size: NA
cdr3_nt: TGTGCCAGCAGTGCCCGTGTGATGGCAGTCACTGAAGCTTTCTTT
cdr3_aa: CASSARVMAVTEAFF

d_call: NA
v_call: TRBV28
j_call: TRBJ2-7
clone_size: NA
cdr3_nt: TGTGCCAGCAGTTTATGGGGCTGGCAGGATAGCTCCTACGAGCAGTACTTC
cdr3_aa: CASSLWGWQDSSYEQYF

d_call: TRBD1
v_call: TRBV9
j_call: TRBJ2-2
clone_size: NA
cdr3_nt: TGTGCCAGCAGCGCGACAGGGAGGAACACCGGGGAGCTGTTTTTT
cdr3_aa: CASSATGRNTGELFF

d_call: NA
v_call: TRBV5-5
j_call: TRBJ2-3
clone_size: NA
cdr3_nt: TGTGCCAGCAGCTTGGCGCGTAGCGCAGATACGCAGTATTTT
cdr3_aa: CASSLARSADTQYF

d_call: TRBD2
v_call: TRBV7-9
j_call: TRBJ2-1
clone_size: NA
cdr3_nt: TGTGCCAGCAGCTTAGGACTAGCGAATGAGCAGTTCTTC
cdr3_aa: CASSLGLANEQFF

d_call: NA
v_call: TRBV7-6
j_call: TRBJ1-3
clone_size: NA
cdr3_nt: TGTGCCAGCAGCTTAGCGGGCGGCTGGGGGCTCTCTGGAAACACCATATATTTT
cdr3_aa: CASSLAGGWGLSGNTIYF

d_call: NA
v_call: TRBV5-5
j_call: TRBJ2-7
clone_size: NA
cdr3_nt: TGTGCCAGCAGCTTGAACCCCGGGCCCTTTGAGCAGTACTTC
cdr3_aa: CASSLNPGPFEQYF

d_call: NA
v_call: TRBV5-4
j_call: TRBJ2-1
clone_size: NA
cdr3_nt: TGTGCCAGCAGCTTGAATAGCGGAGACTACAATGAGCAGTTCTTC
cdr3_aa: CASSLNSGDYNEQFF

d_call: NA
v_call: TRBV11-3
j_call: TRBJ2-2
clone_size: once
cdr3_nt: TGTGCCGGCAGCTCCGGTCGGGGGGAGCTGTTTTTT
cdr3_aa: CAGSSGRGELFF

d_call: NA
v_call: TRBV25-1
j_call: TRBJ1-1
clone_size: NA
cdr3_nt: TGTGCCAGCAGCCGACAAGATGAAGCTTTCTTT
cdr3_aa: CASSRQDEAFF

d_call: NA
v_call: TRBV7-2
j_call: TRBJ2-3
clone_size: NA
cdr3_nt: TGTGCCAGCAGCTTAGCCCAATGGGCGGGGTACACAGATACGCAGTATTTT
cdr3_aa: CASSLAQWAGYTDTQYF

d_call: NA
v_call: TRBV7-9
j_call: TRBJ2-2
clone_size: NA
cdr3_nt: TGTGCCAGCAGCTTAGGCCCCCGGGGGCTTTACACCGGGGAGCTGTTTTTT
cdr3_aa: CASSLGPRGLYTGELFF

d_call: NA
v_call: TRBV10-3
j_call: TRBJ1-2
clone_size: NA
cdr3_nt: TGTGCCATCAGTGAACTGGCGGTTAACTATGGCTACACCTTC
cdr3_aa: CAISELAVNYGYTF

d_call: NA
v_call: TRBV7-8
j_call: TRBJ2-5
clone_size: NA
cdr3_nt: TGTGCCAGCAGCTTAGGCCAGGGTCTACAAGAGACCCAGTACTTC
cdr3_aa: CASSLGQGLQETQYF

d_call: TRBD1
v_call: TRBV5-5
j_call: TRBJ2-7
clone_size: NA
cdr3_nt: TGTGCCAGCAGCCGTGACAGGGTACAACACGAGCAGTACTTC
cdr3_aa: CASSRDRVQHEQYF

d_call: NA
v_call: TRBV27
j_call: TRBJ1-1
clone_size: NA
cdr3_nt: TGTGCCAGCAGTTTAAAGGGTGACATGAACACTGAAGCTTTCTTT
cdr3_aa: CASSLKGDMNTEAFF

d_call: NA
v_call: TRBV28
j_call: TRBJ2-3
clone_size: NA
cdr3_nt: TGTGCCCATGGGGGCCCCACAGATACGCAGTATTTT
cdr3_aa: CAHGGPTDTQYF

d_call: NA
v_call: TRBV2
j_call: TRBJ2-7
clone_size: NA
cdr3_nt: TGTGCCAGCAGAACCGACAGTCCCGAGCAGTACTTC
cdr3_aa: CASRTDSPEQYF

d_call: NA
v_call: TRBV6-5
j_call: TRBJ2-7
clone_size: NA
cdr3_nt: TGTGCCAGCAGCCTGACTCAAGCCATAGGCGAGCAGTACTTC
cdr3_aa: CASSLTQAIGEQYF

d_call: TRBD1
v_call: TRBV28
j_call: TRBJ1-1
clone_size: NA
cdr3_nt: TGTGCCAGCAGTTTGGGAGCACAGGGGGACACTGAAGCTTTCTTT
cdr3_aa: CASSLGAQGDTEAFF

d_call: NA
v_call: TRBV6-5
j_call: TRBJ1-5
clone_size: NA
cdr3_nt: TGTGCCAGCAGTTACAAAATGGGCACCAATCAGCCCCAGCATTTT
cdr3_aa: CASSYKMGTNQPQHF

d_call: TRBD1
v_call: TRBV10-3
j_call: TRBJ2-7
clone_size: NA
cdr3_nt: TGTGCCATCAGCCTGGGACAGGTCAACTACGAGCAGTACTTC
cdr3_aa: CAISLGQVNYEQYF

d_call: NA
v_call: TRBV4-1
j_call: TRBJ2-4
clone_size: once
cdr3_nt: TGCGCCAGCAGCCAACCTCGAGCCAAAAACATTCAGTACTTC
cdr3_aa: CASSQPRAKNIQYF

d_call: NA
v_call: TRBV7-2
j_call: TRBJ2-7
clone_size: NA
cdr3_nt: TGTGCCAGCAGCTTATGGGGGATAAGCGACGAGCAGTACTTC
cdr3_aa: CASSLWGISDEQYF

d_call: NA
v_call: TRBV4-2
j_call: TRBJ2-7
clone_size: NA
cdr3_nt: TGTGCCAGCAGCCAGCTTGGGGGCAACGAGCAGTACTTC
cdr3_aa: CASSQLGGNEQYF

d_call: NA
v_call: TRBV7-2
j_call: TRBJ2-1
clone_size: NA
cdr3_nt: TGTGCCAGCAGCATGAGGCAGGGGCTTTACAATGAGCAGTTCTTC
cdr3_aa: CASSMRQGLYNEQFF

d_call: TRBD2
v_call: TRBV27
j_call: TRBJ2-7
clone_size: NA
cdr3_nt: TGTGCCAGCAGTTTAATGGGGGGGAGCTCCTACGAGCAGTACTTC
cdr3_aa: CASSLMGGSSYEQYF

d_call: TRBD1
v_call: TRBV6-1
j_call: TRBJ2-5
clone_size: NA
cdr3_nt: TGTGCCAGCAGAGCTATACAGGGGGTGGGGACCCAGTACTTC
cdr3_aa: CASRAIQGVGTQYF

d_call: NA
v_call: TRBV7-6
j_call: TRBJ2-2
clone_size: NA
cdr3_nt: TGTGCCAGCAGCTTAGCGCCGGTCGCGAACACCGGGGAGCTGTTTTTT
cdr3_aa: CASSLAPVANTGELFF

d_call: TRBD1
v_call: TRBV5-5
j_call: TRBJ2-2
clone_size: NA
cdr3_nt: TGTGCCAGCAGCTCCTTGGACAGGGTTACGAGCGGGGAGCTGTTTTTT
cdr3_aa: CASSSLDRVTSGELFF

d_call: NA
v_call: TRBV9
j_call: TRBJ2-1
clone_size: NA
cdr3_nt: TGTGCCAGCAGCGTAGCCGGCCAGCGGATATACAATGAGCAGTTCTTC
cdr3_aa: CASSVAGQRIYNEQFF

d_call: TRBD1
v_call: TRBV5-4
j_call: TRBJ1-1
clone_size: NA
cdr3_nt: TGTGCCAGCAGATCGGGACAGGCGAACACTGAAGCTTTCTTT
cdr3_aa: CASRSGQANTEAFF